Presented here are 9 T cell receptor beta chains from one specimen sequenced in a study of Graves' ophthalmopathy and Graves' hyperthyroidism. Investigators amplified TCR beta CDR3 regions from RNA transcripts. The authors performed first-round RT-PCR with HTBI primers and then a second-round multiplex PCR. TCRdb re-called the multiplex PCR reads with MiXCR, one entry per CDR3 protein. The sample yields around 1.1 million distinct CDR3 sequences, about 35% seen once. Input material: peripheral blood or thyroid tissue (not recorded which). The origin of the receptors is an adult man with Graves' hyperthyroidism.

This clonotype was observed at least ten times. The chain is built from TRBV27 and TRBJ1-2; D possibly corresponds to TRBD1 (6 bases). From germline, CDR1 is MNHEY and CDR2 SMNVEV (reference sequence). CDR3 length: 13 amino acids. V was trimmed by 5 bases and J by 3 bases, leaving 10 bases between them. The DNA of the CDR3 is TGTGCCAGCAGTGCCGGACAGTACTATGGCTACACCTTC. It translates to CASSAGQYYGYTF.

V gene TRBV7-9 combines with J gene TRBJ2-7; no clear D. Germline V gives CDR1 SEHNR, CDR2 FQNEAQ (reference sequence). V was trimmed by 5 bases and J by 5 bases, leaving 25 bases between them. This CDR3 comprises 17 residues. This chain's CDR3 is CASSLGPSDTSGHEQYF. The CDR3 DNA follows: TGTGCCAGCAGCCTAGGTCCCAGTGACACCTCCGGGCACGAGCAGTACTTC.

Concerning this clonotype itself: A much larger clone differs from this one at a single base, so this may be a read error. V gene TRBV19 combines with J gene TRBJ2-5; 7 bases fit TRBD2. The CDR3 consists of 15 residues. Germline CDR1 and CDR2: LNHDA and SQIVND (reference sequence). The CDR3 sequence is CTSSPRQTSQETQYF. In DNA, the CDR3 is TGTACCAGTAGTCCTCGACAGACTAGCCAGGAGACCCAGTACTTC.

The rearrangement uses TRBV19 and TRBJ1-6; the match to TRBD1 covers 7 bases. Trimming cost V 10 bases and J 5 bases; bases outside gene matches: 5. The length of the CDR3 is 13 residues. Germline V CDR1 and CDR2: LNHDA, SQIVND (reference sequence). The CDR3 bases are TGTGCCACCAGGACAGGAAATAATTCACCCCTCCACTTT. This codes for CATRTGNNSPLHF. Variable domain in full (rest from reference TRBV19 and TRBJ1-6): DGGITQSPKYLFRKEGQNVTLSCEQNLNHDAMYWYRQDPGQGLRLIYYSQIVNDFQKGDIAEGYSVSREKKESFPLTVTSAQKNPTAFYLCATRTGNNSPLHFGNGTRLTVT.

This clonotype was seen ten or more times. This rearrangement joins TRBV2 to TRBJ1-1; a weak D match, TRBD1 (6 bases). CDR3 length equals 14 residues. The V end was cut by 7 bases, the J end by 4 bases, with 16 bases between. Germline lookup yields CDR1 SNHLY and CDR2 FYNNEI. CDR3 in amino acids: CASISDGGGTEAFF. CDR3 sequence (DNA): TGTGCCAGCATCTCTGATGGGGGCGGCACTGAAGCTTTCTTT.

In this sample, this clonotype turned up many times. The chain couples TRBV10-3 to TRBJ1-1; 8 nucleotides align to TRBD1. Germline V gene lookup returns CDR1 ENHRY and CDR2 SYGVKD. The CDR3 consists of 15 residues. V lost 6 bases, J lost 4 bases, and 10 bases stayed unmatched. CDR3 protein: CAIRRQGTEGTEAFF. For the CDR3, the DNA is TGTGCCATCAGAAGACAGGGGACGGAAGGCACTGAAGCTTTCTTT.

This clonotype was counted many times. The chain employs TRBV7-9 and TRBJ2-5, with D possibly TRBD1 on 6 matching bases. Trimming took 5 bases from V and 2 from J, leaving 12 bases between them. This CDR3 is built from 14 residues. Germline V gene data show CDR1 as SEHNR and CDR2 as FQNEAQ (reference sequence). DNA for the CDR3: TGTGCCAGCAGCGAACAGAGGGGGCAAGAGACCCAGTACTTC. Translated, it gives CASSEQRGQETQYF.

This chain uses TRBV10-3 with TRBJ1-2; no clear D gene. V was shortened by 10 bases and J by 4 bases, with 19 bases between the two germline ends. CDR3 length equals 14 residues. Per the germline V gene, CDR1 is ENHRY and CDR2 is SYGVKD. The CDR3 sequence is CATSSDRAVYGYTF. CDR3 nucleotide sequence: TGTGCCACATCTTCGGATAGGGCAGTCTATGGCTACACCTTC.

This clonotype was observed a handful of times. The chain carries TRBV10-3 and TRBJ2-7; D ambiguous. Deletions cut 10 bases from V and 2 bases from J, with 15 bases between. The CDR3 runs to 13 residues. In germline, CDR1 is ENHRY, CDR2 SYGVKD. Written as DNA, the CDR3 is TGTGCCAGCAGCCACGGATTCGCCTACGAGCAGTACTTC. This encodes CASSHGFAYEQYF.